These 26 T cell receptor beta chains were sequenced from one sample in a study of cytomegalovirus exposure and HLA in healthy donors. Use of 60 Vbeta and 13 Jbeta primers characterized the PCR. The table came from immunoSEQ multiplex PCR; TCRdb's copy has only in-frame clones and leaves some out. In the table there are approximately 140,000 clones, under 75% of which are singletons. The sequencing sample was made of PBMCs. The receptors were gathered from a woman aged 60 to 75 in good health and CMV-seropositive.

This clone was seen a few times. J is TRBJ2-2 and V is TRBV19; TRBD2 is a possible D gene (5 bases). CDR1 LNHDA and CDR2 SQIVND come from the germline V gene (reference sequence). Trimming removed 7 bases from V and 6 bases from J, with 15 bases in between. This CDR3 spans 14 amino acids. CDR3 loop: CASTRAGTPGELFF. DNA of the CDR3: TGTGCCAGTACTCGCGCGGGTACCCCCGGGGAGCTGTTTTTT.

This sequence joins TRBV19 and TRBJ2-5; 9 nucleotides match TRBD1. CDR1 LNHDA and CDR2 SQIVND come from the germline V gene (reference sequence). The CDR3 loop spans 15 amino acids. The ends lost 3 bases at V and 1 base at J; junction bases unmatched: 3. CDR3 residues: CASSIGTGTQETQYF. In DNA, the CDR3 is TGTGCCAGTAGTATTGGGACAGGGACCCAAGAGACCCAGTACTTC.

There are a few counts of this clone. V gene TRBV6-6 combines with J gene TRBJ2-7; D is unclear. Germline V CDR1 and CDR2: MNHNY, SVGAGI (reference sequence). The CDR3 totals 14 residues. V was trimmed by 0 bases and J by 3 bases, leaving 9 bases between them. This chain's CDR3 is CASSYSAPDYEQYF. As DNA, the CDR3 is TGTGCCAGCAGTTACTCTGCACCAGACTACGAGCAGTACTTC.

V usage is TRBV27 and J usage is TRBJ2-7, with D perhaps TRBD1 (6 bases). V shed 0 bases and J shed 3 bases, with 9 bases lying between them. The CDR3 runs 14 residues. Germline V gene data show CDR1 as MNHEY and CDR2 as SMNVEV (reference sequence). The CDR3 sequence is CASSLSTGFYEQYF. The CDR3 coding sequence is TGTGCCAGCAGTTTATCCACAGGGTTCTACGAGCAGTACTTC.

The chain links TRBV27 to TRBJ2-5; tentative D call: TRBD2 (6 bases). This CDR3 region has 14 residues. From germline, CDR1 is MNHEY and CDR2 SMNVEV (reference sequence). V was cut by 6 bases and J by 5 bases, with 16 bases left in between. DNA of the CDR3: TGTGCCAGCAGCTCCGGAGGGCCGGGGGAGACCCAGTACTTC. Amino acid sequence: CASSSGGPGETQYF.

This chain joins TRBV4-3 and TRBJ2-5; possible D gene TRBD2, 5 bases. CDR3 length: 16 amino acids. Trimming removed 3 bases from V and 1 base from J, with 15 bases in between. The V gene's germline CDR1 is LGHNA and CDR2 YSLEER. CDR3 sequence (DNA): TGCGCCAGCAGCCAGGGCTTGGCGGGCACCCAAGAGACCCAGTACTTC. It specifies CASSQGLAGTQETQYF.

The V and J genes are TRBV4-3 and TRBJ1-2, with 10 nucleotides matching TRBD1. The V gene end was trimmed by 0 bases and the J gene end by 8 bases; junction bases not matched to a gene: 6. Germline loops: CDR1 LGHNA, CDR2 YSLEER. The CDR3 extends over 15 amino acids. DNA of the CDR3: TGCGCCAGCAGCCAAGAATTTGGACAGGGGGGAGGCTACACCTTC. This gives the protein CASSQEFGQGGGYTF.

In DNA, the CDR3 is TGTGCCAGCAGTGAAATTGGGACAGGTGAAGGCTACACCTTC. Its protein is CASSEIGTGEGYTF. The V call is TRBV6-1, the J call TRBJ1-2, with TRBD1 matching over 8 bases. The CDR3 is 14 amino acids. The germline V gene has CDR1 MNHNS and CDR2 SASEGT. V trimming: 2 bases; J trimming: 8 bases; junction bases outside the gene matches: 7.

The V and J genes are TRBV30 and TRBJ2-2; TRBD2 is a possible D gene (7 bases). Per the germline V gene, CDR1 is GTSNPN and CDR2 is SVGIG (reference sequence). The CDR3 contains 14 residues. V lost 5 bases, J lost 4 bases, and 14 bases lay in between. This CDR3 is CAWSGGAGTGELFF. The CDR3 nucleotides are TGTGCCTGGTCGGGGGGCGCGGGCACCGGGGAGCTGTTTTTT.

This clone has a single count. The V and J genes are TRBV7-9 and TRBJ2-3, with TRBD2 as a possible D gene (6 bases). The CDR3 is 17 residues long. Trimming cost V 5 bases and J 2 bases, with 20 bases left between them. The germline V gene encodes CDR1 SEHNR and CDR2 FQNEAQ (reference sequence). The CDR3 nucleotides are TGTGCCAGCAGCCCACGACCACCGGGACTTCCCACAGATACGCAGTATTTT. It codes for CASSPRPPGLPTDTQYF.

The V and J genes are TRBV7-9 and TRBJ1-4; the D is unclear. V was clipped by 1 base and J by 3 bases, with 12 bases between them. Germline V CDR1 and CDR2: SEHNR, FQNEAQ (reference sequence). The CDR3 is 16 amino acids. As DNA, the CDR3 is TGTGCCAGCAGCTTAGGTGGTGGTAGAGCTAATGAAAAACTGTTTTTT. Translation gives CASSLGGGRANEKLFF.

The J gene is TRBJ2-7, the V gene TRBV11-1, with D unclear. CDR3 length: 12 residues. From germline, CDR1 is SGHAT and CDR2 FQDESV (reference sequence). V lost 1 base and J lost 3, with 4 bases in between. The CDR3 loop is CASSLGDYEQYF. DNA of the CDR3: TGTGCCAGCAGCTTAGGCGACTACGAGCAGTACTTC.

This chain links TRBV7-8 with TRBJ2-3; D might be TRBD1 (5 bases). The CDR3 has 17 amino acids. V dropped 1 base and J dropped 1 base, with 15 bases sitting between them. Germline lookup yields CDR1 SGHVS and CDR2 FQNEAQ. The CDR3 loop is CASSLGWAGIRTDTQYF. The CDR3 nucleotides are TGTGCCAGCAGCTTAGGTTGGGCAGGGATCCGCACAGATACGCAGTATTTT. Together with reference TRBV7-8 and TRBJ2-3, the CDR3 gives the full variable domain: GAGVSQSPRYKVAKRGQDVALRCDPISGHVSLFWYQQALGQGPEFLTYFQNEAQLDKSGLPSDRFFAERPEGSVSTLKIQRTQQEDSAVYLCASSLGWAGIRTDTQYFGPGTRLTVL.

In this sample, this clone turned up a few times. This sequence joins TRBV4-3 and TRBJ2-1; the D gene is possibly TRBD1 (5 bases). Trimming removed 0 bases at V and 4 bases at J, with 13 bases between. The CDR3 loop spans 16 amino acids. Germline V CDR1 and CDR2: LGHNA, YSLEER. The CDR3 loop is CASSQDLRQTYNEQFF. The CDR3 nucleotides are TGCGCCAGCAGCCAAGATTTGAGACAGACTTACAATGAGCAGTTCTTC.

The rearrangement links TRBV28 to TRBJ2-7; 9 bases are a match to TRBD1. J lost 3 bases, V lost 7 bases, and 7 bases had no gene match. CDR1 and CDR2 (germline): MDHEN, SYDVKM. The CDR3 runs to 14 residues. The CDR3 loop is CASTFSGQGYEQYF. CDR3 coding DNA: TGTGCCAGCACCTTTTCGGGACAGGGCTACGAGCAGTACTTC. The variable domain in full, completed from reference TRBV28 and TRBJ2-7, reads DVKVTQSSRYLVKRTGEKVFLECVQDMDHENMFWYRQDPGLGLRLIYFSYDVKMKEKGDIPEGYSVSREKKERFSLILESASTNQTSMYLCASTFSGQGYEQYFGPGTRLTVT.

The rearrangement joins TRBV20-1 to TRBJ1-2, with 7 bases that match TRBD1. This CDR3 comprises 11 residues. The V and J ends lost 7 bases and 4 bases, in that order; junction bases with no gene match: 3. The germline CDR1 and CDR2 sequences are DFQATT and SNEGSKA (reference sequence). The CDR3 nucleotides are TGCAGTGTCAACAGGGGCTATGGCTACACCTTC. Amino acid sequence: CSVNRGYGYTF.

This clone was found a few times. V gene TRBV29-1 combines with J gene TRBJ1-2; D is unclear. CDR1 and CDR2 (germline): SQVTM, ANQGSEA. Deletions cut 4 bases from V and 4 bases from J, with 7 bases between. There are 11 residues in the CDR3. The CDR3 protein is CSVGDFYGYTF. For the CDR3, the DNA is TGCAGCGTTGGTGACTTCTATGGCTACACCTTC. Filled out from reference TRBV29-1 and TRBJ1-2, the complete variable domain reads SAVISQKPSRDICQRGTSLTIQCQVDSQVTMMFWYRQQPGQSLTLIATANQGSEATYESGFVIDKFPISRPNLTFSTLTVSNMSPEDSSIYLCSVGDFYGYTFGSGTRLTVV.

The chain combines TRBV5-6 with TRBJ1-4; D not resolved. This CDR3 has 14 amino acids. Trimming shortened V by 0 bases and J by 10 bases, and 13 bases separated the two germline ends. Germline V gene sequence: CDR1 SGHDT, CDR2 YYEEEE. CDR3 region: CASSLESTFGKLFF. The CDR3 DNA reads as TGTGCCAGCAGCTTGGAATCCACTTTCGGAAAACTGTTTTTT.

The chain carries TRBV10-3 and TRBJ1-5; TRBD1 is a possible D gene (6 bases). V was cut by 3 bases and J by 6 bases, with 12 bases left in between. Germline CDR1 reads ENHRY; CDR2 reads SYGVKD. This CDR3 spans 14 amino acids. CDR3 sequence: CAISEGGKSQPQHF. CDR3 DNA sequence: TGTGCCATCAGTGAAGGGGGTAAAAGTCAGCCCCAGCATTTT.

This clone was observed a few times. The chain has TRBV5-1 and TRBJ1-1; D may be TRBD1 (5 bases). The V and J ends lost 6 bases and 1 base respectively, with 10 bases between them. Germline values: CDR1 SGHRS, CDR2 YFSETQ. The CDR3 is 13 residues long. CDR3 DNA: TGCGCCAGCAAAGGGGCGGAGAACACTGAAGCTTTCTTT. This translates into CASKGAENTEAFF.

The sample holds a few counts of this clone. The DNA of the CDR3 is TGTGCCAGTAGTATCAGGACAGGGAAAGAGACCCAGTACTTC. Amino acid sequence: CASSIRTGKETQYF. The chain carries TRBV19 and TRBJ2-5; TRBD1 aligns across 8 bases. Trimming took 3 bases from V and 3 from J; bases not matched to a gene: 3. The length of the CDR3 is 14 residues. Looked up from germline, CDR1 is LNHDA and CDR2 is SQIVND (reference sequence).

This chain links TRBV10-3 with TRBJ2-1, with D perhaps TRBD2 (5 bases). The CDR3 is 13 residues long. Trimming removed 4 bases at V and 7 bases at J, with 11 bases between. The germline CDR1 and CDR2 sequences are ENHRY and SYGVKD. CDR3 residues: CAISGLGENEQFF. CDR3 coding DNA: TGTGCCATCAGTGGTCTGGGAGAGAATGAGCAGTTCTTC.

The V call is TRBV5-1, the J call TRBJ2-7; TRBD2 aligns across 9 bases. This CDR3 comprises 17 residues. Trimming took 2 bases from V and 0 from J; bases not matched to a gene: 9. CDR1 and CDR2 from the germline V gene are SGHRS and YFSETQ. This CDR3 is CASSLGTSRGASYEQYF. CDR3 nucleotides: TGCGCCAGCAGCTTAGGGACTAGCCGAGGGGCCTCCTACGAGCAGTACTTC.

V gene TRBV30 combines with J gene TRBJ2-5; 7 bases fit TRBD2. CDR3 length: 15 residues. J was trimmed by 5 bases and V by 3 bases; bases with no gene match: 12. Germline assignment: CDR1 GTSNPN and CDR2 SVGIG (reference sequence). As DNA, the CDR3 is TGTGCCTGGAGCATGGTAGCGGGTTTTTCGGAGACCCAGTACTTC. This codes for CAWSMVAGFSETQYF.

The genes are TRBV6-5 and TRBJ1-2, with a weak D call TRBD1 (5 bases). V lost 0 bases and J lost 4, with 12 bases in between. CDR1 and CDR2 from the germline V gene are MNHEY and SVGAGI. The CDR3 totals 15 residues. The CDR3 region is CASSYSGGSGYGYTF. In DNA form, the CDR3 reads TGTGCCAGCAGTTACTCGGGGGGGAGCGGCTATGGCTACACCTTC.

The CDR3 nucleotides are TGCAGCGCCTGTGACACCGGGGAGCTGTTTTTT. It codes for CSACDTGELFF. The gene calls are TRBV29-1 and TRBJ2-2; unclear D gene. The CDR3 is 11 residues long. Germline-derived CDR1 and CDR2 are SQVTM and ANQGSEA. V lost 7 bases and J lost 3, with 6 bases in between.